The 25 T cell receptor beta chains given below trace back to one sample, sequenced in a study of regulatory T cells in long-lasting Graves disease. CDR3-region Arm-PCR and iRepertoire HTBI primers produced the TCR beta libraries. TCRdb redid the calling of the multiplex PCR reads with MiXCR, one entry per CDR3 protein. The table has over 450,000 distinct CDR3 sequences, under 25% seen once. Time point here: persistent/refractory GD, antithyroid drugs over 5 years with positive TRAb. Generation of the TCR library employed RNA extracted from PBMCs. The material was peripheral blood mononuclear cells (PBMCs), obtained when the disease was refractory, from a patient treated with antithyroid drugs. The source is a female donor with Graves disease.

V is TRBV3-1 and J is TRBJ1-5; D ambiguous. Per germline, CDR1 LGHDT and CDR2 YNNKEL (reference sequence). Trimming shortened V by 1 base and J by 10 bases, and 14 bases separated the two germline ends. CDR3 length equals 14 residues. The CDR3 sequence is CASSQGTAISPQHF. The CDR3 DNA is TGTGCCAGCAGCCAAGGAACAGCTATCAGCCCCCAGCATTTT.

Ten or more counts support this clonotype. The chain uses TRBV7-8 and TRBJ1-4; D may be TRBD1 (6 bases). CDR1 SGHVS and CDR2 FQNEAQ come from the germline V gene. This CDR3 is 12 amino acids long. Deletions cut 8 bases from V and 10 bases from J, with 14 bases between. The CDR3 reads CASRLEGGKLFF. CDR3 bases: TGTGCCAGCCGGCTTGAGGGGGGAAAACTGTTTTTT.

The V call is TRBV5-6, the J call TRBJ1-2; no firm D call. Germline assignment: CDR1 SGHDT and CDR2 YYEEEE. V lost 5 bases and J lost 8, with 16 bases in between. The CDR3 has 13 residues. The CDR3 loop is CASSSSGGRGYTF. In DNA form, the CDR3 reads TGTGCCAGCAGTTCCTCCGGCGGCCGGGGCTACACCTTC.

This clonotype was recorded at least ten times. The chain combines TRBV7-8 with TRBJ1-1; D gene unclear. The CDR3 is 15 amino acids. V was pared by 5 bases and J by 1 base, with 14 bases between. CDR1 and CDR2 (germline): SGHVS, FQNEAQ. CDR3 loop: CASSPSRQQNTEAFF. CDR3 coding DNA: TGTGCCAGCAGCCCAAGTCGGCAGCAGAACACTGAAGCTTTCTTT. The full variable domain, with the rest looked up from reference TRBV7-8 and TRBJ1-1, is GAGVSQSPRYKVAKRGQDVALRCDPISGHVSLFWYQQALGQGPEFLTYFQNEAQLDKSGLPSDRFFAERPEGSVSTLKIQRTQQEDSAVYLCASSPSRQQNTEAFFGQGTRLTVV.

This clonotype has ten or more counts. This chain uses TRBV28 with TRBJ2-2; TRBD2 is a possible D gene (5 bases). CDR3 length: 15 residues. Trimming took off 7 bases at V and 0 bases at J, with 12 bases between the two ends. Looked up from germline, CDR1 is MDHEN and CDR2 is SYDVKM. The chain's CDR3 is CASTPGGANTGELFF. As DNA, the CDR3 is TGTGCCAGCACCCCAGGAGGCGCGAACACCGGGGAGCTGTTTTTT.

This clonotype was recorded many times. The chain links TRBV12-3 or TRBV12-4 to TRBJ1-1, with D perhaps matching TRBD1 (6 bases). The CDR3 has 14 amino acids. V lost 5 bases and J 1 base, leaving 11 bases between the germline ends. CDR3 region: CASSPTTGNTEAFF. DNA for the CDR3: TGTGCCAGCAGTCCCACGACAGGGAACACTGAAGCTTTCTTT.

This clonotype was detected once. J is TRBJ1-1 and V is TRBV27, with TRBD1 matching 7 bases. There are 14 residues in the CDR3. Per germline, CDR1 MNHEY and CDR2 SMNVEV (reference sequence). V lost 2 bases and J lost 5; bases outside the gene matches: 5. The CDR3 sequence: CASSLLRGRTEAFF. Written as DNA, the CDR3 is TGTGCCAGCAGTTTACTGAGGGGGCGGACTGAAGCTTTCTTT.

The chain has TRBV6-1 and TRBJ1-1; D ambiguous. Trimming pared 2 bases from V and 11 bases from J, leaving 9 bases between. CDR3 length: 11 residues. Germline V lookup: CDR1 MNHNS, CDR2 SASEGT. The CDR3 DNA reads TGTGCCAGCAGTGAAATGCTCTGGGCTTTCTTT. It is translated as CASSEMLWAFF.

The chain is built from TRBV10-1 and TRBJ2-1; TRBD1 matches at 11 bases. CDR3 length: 13 amino acids. The V segment lost 6 bases and the J segment 7 bases; nucleotides outside the gene matches: 2. The germline CDR1 and CDR2 sequences are WNHNN and SYGVQD (reference sequence). The CDR3 sequence: CASRGDRGNEQFF. The CDR3 DNA sequence: TGCGCCAGCAGGGGGGACAGGGGGAATGAGCAGTTCTTC.

This chain joins TRBV6-1 and TRBJ2-2; 8 nucleotides agree with TRBD1. V gave up 7 bases and J gave up 3 bases; unmatched junction bases: 7. The CDR3 covers 15 residues. Germline CDR1 reads MNHNS; CDR2 reads SASEGT. CDR3 loop: CASTNRGLDTGELFF. CDR3 in DNA: TGTGCCAGCACCAACAGGGGGTTGGACACCGGGGAGCTGTTTTTT.

This chain joins TRBV27 and TRBJ2-2, with D unresolved. The CDR3 extends over 14 amino acids. Germline V gene sequence: CDR1 MNHEY, CDR2 SMNVEV (reference sequence). Trimming shortened V by 7 bases and J by 1 base, and 10 bases separated the two germline ends. As DNA, the CDR3 is TGTGCCAGCACCCTAAGATGGAACACCGGGGAGCTGTTTTTT. It translates to CASTLRWNTGELFF.

The CDR3 sequence: CASSLSGATTDTQYF. The DNA for the CDR3 is TGTGCCAGCAGTTTGTCAGGGGCGACCACAGATACGCAGTATTTT. The chain employs TRBV12-3 or TRBV12-4 and TRBJ2-3, with D possibly matching TRBD1 (6 bases). This CDR3 has 15 residues. V was shortened by 3 bases and J by 2 bases, with 12 bases between the two germline ends.

This clonotype was seen just once. J is TRBJ1-5 and V is TRBV20-1, with a tentative D call TRBD1 (5 bases). CDR1 is DFQATT and CDR2 is SNEGSKA in the germline V gene (reference sequence). The CDR3 totals 15 residues. V lost 0 bases and J lost 0, with 9 bases in between. DNA of the CDR3: TGCAGTGCTAGAGACGGCAGGGATAGCAATCAGCCCCAGCATTTT. As protein: CSARDGRDSNQPQHF.

The rearrangement joins TRBV27 to TRBJ2-7; D is ambiguous. The CDR3 runs 22 residues. Germline V gene data show CDR1 as MNHEY and CDR2 as SMNVEV (reference sequence). Between the trimmed V and J ends, which lost 7 bases and 0 bases, there was a span of 37 bases. The CDR3, as DNA: TGTGCCAGCACCCCGAACCCTAGACACATACCCTTGTCTCATCTAAGCTCCTACGAGCAGTACTTC. This translates into CASTPNPRHIPLSHLSSYEQYF.

This clonotype was seen at least ten times. J is TRBJ2-7 and V is TRBV28; D not certain. The germline V and J ends were trimmed by 6 bases and 6 bases, with 18 bases remaining between them. The CDR3 loop spans 14 amino acids. Looked up from germline, CDR1 is MDHEN and CDR2 is SYDVKM. CDR3 in DNA: TGTGCCAGCAGCAGACATGGCACAGTCGGCGAGCAGTACTTC. This codes for CASSRHGTVGEQYF.

This clonotype was detected only a few times. This sequence joins TRBV5-1 and TRBJ2-5, with D perhaps matching TRBD1 (6 bases). Trimming shortened V by 7 bases and J by 5 bases, and 18 bases separated the two germline ends. The CDR3 consists of 14 residues. Germline V lookup: CDR1 SGHRS, CDR2 YFSETQ. CDR3 region: CASEIRGFGETQYF. CDR3 in DNA: TGCGCCAGCGAGATCAGGGGTTTTGGGGAGACCCAGTACTTC.

The V and J genes are TRBV11-2 and TRBJ2-1; D perhaps matches TRBD2 (5 bases). CDR1 and CDR2 from the germline V gene are SGHAT and FQNNGV. The V and J ends lost 5 bases and 8 bases respectively, with 16 bases between them. The length of the CDR3 is 14 residues. The CDR3 spells CASSPRGGPDEQFF. The CDR3 bases are TGTGCCAGCAGCCCTAGAGGCGGGCCCGATGAGCAGTTCTTC.

Worth noting for this clonotype: A read error may explain this, as a much larger clone is one base away. V is TRBV6-2 or TRBV6-3 and J is TRBJ2-4; D may be TRBD1 (5 bases). Germline loops: CDR1 MNHEY, CDR2 SVGEGT. The CDR3 runs to 16 residues. Trimming left V 4 bases short and J 3 bases short, with 16 bases between. In DNA form, the CDR3 reads TGTGCCAGCAGTTTCTCAGCCTTGGACAACAAAAACATTCAGTACTTC. Translating gives CASSFSALDNKNIQYF.

V gene TRBV28 combines with J gene TRBJ2-3; 11 bases map to TRBD2. This CDR3 spans 15 amino acids. In germline, CDR1 is MDHEN, CDR2 SYDVKM. V lost 5 bases and J lost 11; bases outside the gene matches: 12. The CDR3 sequence: CASSHRTSGPLRQYF. CDR3 bases: TGTGCCAGCAGTCATAGGACTAGCGGGCCCTTGAGGCAGTATTTT.

This clonotype was picked up one time. This may arise from a read error, as a much more abundant clone is one base away. The chain is built from TRBV20-1 and TRBJ2-7; the D is unclear. The CDR3 runs to 13 residues. Germline lookup yields CDR1 DFQATT and CDR2 SNEGSKA (reference sequence). The ends were cut back, 0 bases at V and 2 bases at J, with 8 bases in the middle. Written as DNA, the CDR3 is TGCAGTGCTAGAGAAGGTTTTGCCTACGAGCAGTACTTC. Protein sequence: CSAREGFAYEQYF.

Note on this clonotype: A read error may be the cause here, since a much bigger clone is one base away. The chain couples TRBV6-2 or TRBV6-3 to TRBJ1-4; D possibly corresponds to TRBD1 (6 bases). The germline V gene has CDR1 MNHEY and CDR2 SVGEGT. The germline V and J ends were trimmed by 6 bases and 4 bases, with 9 bases remaining between them. The CDR3 extends over 13 amino acids. In DNA form, the CDR3 reads TGTGCCAGCAGGGACAGAATTAATGAAAAACTGTTTTTT. The encoded protein is CASRDRINEKLFF.

This clonotype has a single count. The V and J genes are TRBV5-1 and TRBJ2-2; TRBD1 matches at 7 bases. The CDR3 runs 12 residues. CDR1 and CDR2 from the germline V gene are SGHRS and YFSETQ. With V trimmed by 7 bases and J by 6 bases, 3 bases remained unmatched. CDR3 in amino acids: CASRQGPGELFF. The CDR3 coding sequence is TGCGCCAGCCGACAGGGTCCCGGGGAGCTGTTTTTT.

This clonotype was found a few times. The V call is TRBV7-8, the J call TRBJ1-5; D is ambiguous. Deletions cut 3 bases from V and 0 bases from J, with 12 bases between. CDR3 size: 16 residues. The V gene's germline CDR1 is SGHVS and CDR2 FQNEAQ. In nucleotides, the CDR3 is TGTGCCAGCAGCTTCGGCGGTGGCTATAGCAATCAGCCCCAGCATTTT. This gives the protein CASSFGGGYSNQPQHF.

V usage is TRBV18 and J usage is TRBJ1-1, with D unresolved. The germline V gene has CDR1 KGHSH and CDR2 LQKENI. This CDR3 is built from 15 residues. V dropped 4 bases and J dropped 0 bases, with 12 bases sitting between them. CDR3 amino acids: CASSRRAGMNTEAFF. The CDR3 DNA reads as TGTGCCAGCTCACGGAGGGCAGGAATGAACACTGAAGCTTTCTTT.

The chain uses TRBV7-9 and TRBJ1-5; D unclear. The CDR3 totals 12 residues. V lost 6 bases and J lost 4, with 7 bases in between. Germline loops: CDR1 SEHNR, CDR2 FQNEAQ (reference sequence). CDR3 in DNA: TGTGCCAGCAGTATCCCGAATCAGCCCCAGCATTTT. It translates to CASSIPNQPQHF.